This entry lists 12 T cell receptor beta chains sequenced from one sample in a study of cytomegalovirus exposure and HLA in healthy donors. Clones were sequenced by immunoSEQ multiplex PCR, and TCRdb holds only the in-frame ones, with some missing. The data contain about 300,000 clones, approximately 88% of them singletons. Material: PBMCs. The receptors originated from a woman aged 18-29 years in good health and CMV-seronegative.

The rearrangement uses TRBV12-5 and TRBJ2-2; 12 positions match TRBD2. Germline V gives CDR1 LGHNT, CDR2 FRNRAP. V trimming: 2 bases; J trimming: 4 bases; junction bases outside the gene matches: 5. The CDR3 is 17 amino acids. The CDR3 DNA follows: TGTGCTAGTGGTTTGACGCTAGCGGGAGGGAGCACCGGGGAGCTGTTTTTT. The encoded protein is CASGLTLAGGSTGELFF.

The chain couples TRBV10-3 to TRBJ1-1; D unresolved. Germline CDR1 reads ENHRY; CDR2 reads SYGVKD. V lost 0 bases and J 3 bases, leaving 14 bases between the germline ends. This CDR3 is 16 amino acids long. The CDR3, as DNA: TGTGCCATCAGTGAGTCGAGAAGAGGGTGGGACACTGAAGCTTTCTTT. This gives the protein CAISESRRGWDTEAFF.

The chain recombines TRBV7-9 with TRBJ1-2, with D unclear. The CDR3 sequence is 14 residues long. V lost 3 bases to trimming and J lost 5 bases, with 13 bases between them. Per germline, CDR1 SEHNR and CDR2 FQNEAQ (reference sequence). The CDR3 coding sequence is TGTGCCAGCAGCTTGCCACCGGAACAGTATGGCTACACCTTC. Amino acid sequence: CASSLPPEQYGYTF.

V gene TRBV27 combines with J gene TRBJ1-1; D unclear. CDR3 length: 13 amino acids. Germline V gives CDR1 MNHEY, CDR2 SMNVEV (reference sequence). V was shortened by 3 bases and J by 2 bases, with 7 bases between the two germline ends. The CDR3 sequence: CASSFEINTEAFF. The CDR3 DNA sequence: TGTGCCAGCAGTTTTGAGATAAACACTGAAGCTTTCTTT.

The CDR3 reads CASSFPGAGSTYEQYF. As DNA, the CDR3 is TGTGCCAGCAGTTTTCCCGGAGCGGGATCCACCTACGAGCAGTACTTC. The chain recombines TRBV28 with TRBJ2-7, with 7 bases matching TRBD2. The V gene's germline CDR1 is MDHEN and CDR2 SYDVKM. The CDR3 consists of 16 residues. V was clipped by 3 bases and J by 2 bases; unmatched bases: 10.

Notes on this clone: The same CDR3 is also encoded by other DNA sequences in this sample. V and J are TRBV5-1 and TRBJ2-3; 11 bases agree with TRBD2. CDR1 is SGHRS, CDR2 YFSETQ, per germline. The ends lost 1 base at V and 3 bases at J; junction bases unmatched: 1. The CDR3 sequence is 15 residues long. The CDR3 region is CASSLWTSGTDTQYF. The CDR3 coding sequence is TGCGCCAGCAGCTTGTGGACTAGCGGGACAGATACGCAGTATTTT. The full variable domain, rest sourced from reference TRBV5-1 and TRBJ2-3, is KAGVTQTPRYLIKTRGQQVTLSCSPISGHRSVSWYQQTPGQGLQFLFEYFSETQRNKGNFPGRFSGRQFSNSRSEMNVSTLELGDSALYLCASSLWTSGTDTQYFGPGTRLTVL.

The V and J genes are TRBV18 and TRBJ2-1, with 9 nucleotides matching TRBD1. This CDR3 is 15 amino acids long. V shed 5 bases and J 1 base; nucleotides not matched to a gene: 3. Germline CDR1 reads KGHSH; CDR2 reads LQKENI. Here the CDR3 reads CASSAGTGSYNEQFF. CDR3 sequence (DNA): TGTGCCAGCTCAGCCGGGACAGGGTCCTACAATGAGCAGTTCTTC.

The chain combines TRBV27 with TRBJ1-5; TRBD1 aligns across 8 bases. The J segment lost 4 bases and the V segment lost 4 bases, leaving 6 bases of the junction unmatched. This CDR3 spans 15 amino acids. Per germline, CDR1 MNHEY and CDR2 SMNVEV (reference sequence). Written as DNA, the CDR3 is TGTGCCAGCAGTTCCCGACAGGGGAGGAATCAGCCCCAGCATTTT. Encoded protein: CASSSRQGRNQPQHF.

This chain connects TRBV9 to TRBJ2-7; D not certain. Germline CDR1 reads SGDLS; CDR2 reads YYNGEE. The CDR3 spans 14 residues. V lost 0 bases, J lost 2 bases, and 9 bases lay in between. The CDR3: CASSVGLRTYEQYF. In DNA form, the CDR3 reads TGTGCCAGCAGCGTAGGACTGCGGACCTACGAGCAGTACTTC.

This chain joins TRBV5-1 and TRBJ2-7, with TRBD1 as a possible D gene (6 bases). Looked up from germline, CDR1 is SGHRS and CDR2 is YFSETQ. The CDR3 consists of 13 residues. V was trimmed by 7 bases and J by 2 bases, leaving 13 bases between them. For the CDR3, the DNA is TGCGCCAGCCAGGGGTATGAGGCCTACGAGCAGTACTTC. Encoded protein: CASQGYEAYEQYF.

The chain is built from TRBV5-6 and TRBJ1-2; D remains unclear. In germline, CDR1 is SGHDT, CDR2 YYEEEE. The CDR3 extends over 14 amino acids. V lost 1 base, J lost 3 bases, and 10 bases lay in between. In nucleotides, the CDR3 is TGTGCCAGCAGCTTGCGGCAGGTAGACTATGGCTACACCTTC. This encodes CASSLRQVDYGYTF.

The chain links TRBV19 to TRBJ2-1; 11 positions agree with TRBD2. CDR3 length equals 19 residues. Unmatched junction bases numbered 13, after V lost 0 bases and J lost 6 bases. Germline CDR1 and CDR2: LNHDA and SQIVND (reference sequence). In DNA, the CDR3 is TGTGCCAGTAGTATAGAACTAACCCTAAGACTAGCGGGAATCAATGAGCAGTTCTTC. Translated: CASSIELTLRLAGINEQFF.